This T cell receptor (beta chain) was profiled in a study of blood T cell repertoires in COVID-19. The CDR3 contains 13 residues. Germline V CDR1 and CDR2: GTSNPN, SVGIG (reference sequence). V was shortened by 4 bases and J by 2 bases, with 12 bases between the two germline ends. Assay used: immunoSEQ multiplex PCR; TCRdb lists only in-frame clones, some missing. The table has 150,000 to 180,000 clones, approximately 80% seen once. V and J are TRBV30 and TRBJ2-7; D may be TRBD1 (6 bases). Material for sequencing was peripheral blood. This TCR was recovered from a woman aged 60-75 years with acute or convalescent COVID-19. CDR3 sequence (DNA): TGTGCCTGGAACCCAGGGGCCGCCTACGAGCAGTACTTC. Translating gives CAWNPGAAYEQYF. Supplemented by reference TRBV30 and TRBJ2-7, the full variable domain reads SQTIHQWPATLVQPVGSPLSLECTVEGTSNPNLYWYRQAAGRGLQLLFYSVGIGQISSEVPQNLSASRPQDRQFILSSKKLLLSDSGFYLCAWNPGAAYEQYFGPGTRLTVT.